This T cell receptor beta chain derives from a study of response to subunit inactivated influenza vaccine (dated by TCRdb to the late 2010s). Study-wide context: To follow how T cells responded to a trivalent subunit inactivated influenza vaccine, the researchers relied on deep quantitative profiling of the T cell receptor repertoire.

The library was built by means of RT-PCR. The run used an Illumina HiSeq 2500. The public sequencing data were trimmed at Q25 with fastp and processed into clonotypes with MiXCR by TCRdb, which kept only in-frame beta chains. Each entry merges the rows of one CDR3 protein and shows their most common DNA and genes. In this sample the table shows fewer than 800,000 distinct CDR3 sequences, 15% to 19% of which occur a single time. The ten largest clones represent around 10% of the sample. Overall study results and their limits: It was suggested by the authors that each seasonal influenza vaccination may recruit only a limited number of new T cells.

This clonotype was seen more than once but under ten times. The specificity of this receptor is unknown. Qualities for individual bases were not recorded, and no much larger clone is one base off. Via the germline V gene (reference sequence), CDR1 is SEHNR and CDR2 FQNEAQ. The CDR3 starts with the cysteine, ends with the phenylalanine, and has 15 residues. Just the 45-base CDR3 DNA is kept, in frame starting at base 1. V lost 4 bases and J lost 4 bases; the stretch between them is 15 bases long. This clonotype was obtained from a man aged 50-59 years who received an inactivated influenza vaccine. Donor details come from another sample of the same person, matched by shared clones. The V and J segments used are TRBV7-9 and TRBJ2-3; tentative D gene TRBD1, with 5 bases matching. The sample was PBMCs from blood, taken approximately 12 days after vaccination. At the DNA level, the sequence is TGTGCCAGCAGCTACCCCCTGACAGCCTCAGATACGCAGTATTTT. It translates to CASSYPLTASDTQYF. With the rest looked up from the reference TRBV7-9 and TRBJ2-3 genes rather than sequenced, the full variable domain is DTGVSQNPRHKITKRGQNVTFRCDPISEHNRLYWYRQTLGQGPEFLTYFQNEAQLEKSRLLSDRFSAERPKGSFSTLEIQRTEQGDSAMYLCASSYPLTASDTQYFGPGTRLTVL.